This TCR beta chain was identified during a study of OX40 agonist ivuxolimab in advanced cancers. Looking at the study overall: Ivuxolimab was a fully human IgG2 agonistic monoclonal antibody targeting the costimulatory receptor OX40 (CD134). The dose-escalation cohort was around 83% male with a mean age of approximately 59 years, ranging from roughly 23 to 79. Patients were allowed to have had prior anti-PD-1, anti-PD-L1 or anti-CTLA-4 therapy, and roughly 40% of the dose-escalation patients had been treated with checkpoint inhibitors. Among the approximately 50 dose-escalation patients, around 19 had hepatocellular carcinoma, 15 melanoma, 9 renal cell carcinoma and 9 head and neck cancer. The paper reports the monotherapy dose-escalation portion (N of about 50 patients) of the phase I ivuxolimab trial. Partial responses were achieved by three dose-escalation patients, of whom one had hepatocellular carcinoma and two had cutaneous melanoma. The purpose of peripheral TCRbeta sequencing was to test whether ivuxolimab changed TCR sequence diversity and led to clonal T-cell expansion. Intravenous ivuxolimab was administered to patients every 2 weeks at six dose levels: 0.01, 0.1, 0.3, 1.5, 3 and 10 mg/kg.

This clone was seen a handful of times. Its antigen is still unknown. No base quality values were provided; no much bigger clone lies one nucleotide off. The CDR3 spans 13 residues, from the cysteine through the phenylalanine. The entry retains the CDR3 DNA only, 39 bases that are in frame from base 1. CDR1 and CDR2 are read off the germline V gene (reference sequence) as GTSNPN and SVGIG. V loses 3 bases of germline sequence and J loses 6 bases, and the interval between the two ends is 12 bases. Genomic DNA was isolated from the sorted cells so that the TCRbeta CDR3 region could be sequenced. The immunoSEQ Assay was used to sequence the TCRbeta CDR3 regions. This is the immuneACCESS table as TCRdb keeps it, with only in-frame sequences that have V and J called. A part of the clones is gone; compared with another copy, unresolved V genes explain less than half, and the rest is unexplained. This sample is represented by roughly 65,000 clones; roughly 80% of them were singletons. The top ten clones comprise roughly 11% of the sample.

General findings and caveats noted by the study authors: Low levels of normalized T-cell clonal expansion were also seen in some patients who did not respond. After ivuxolimab, more expanded clones were found on average in CD8+ T cells than in CD4+ T cells. At doses of 0.1 to 3.0 mg/kg, clonal expansion of both CD4+ and CD8+ T cells in blood was seen between baseline and week 6. The antigen specificity of the peripheral T cells that underwent clonal expansion was not determined. Partial responders in the 0.1-3.0 mg/kg groups had among the lowest normalized peripheral clonal expansion, especially among CD8+ T cells.

The trial excluded patients who had a history of autoimmune disease or were on systemic immunosuppression. Peripheral blood for TCR sequencing was drawn from every dose cohort at baseline, at cycle 4 day 1 and at cycle 7 day 1. Samples came from an open-label, multicenter, first-in-human phase I dose-escalation trial of ivuxolimab. Adults with locally advanced or metastatic melanoma, renal cell carcinoma, hepatocellular carcinoma or head and neck squamous cell carcinoma were enrolled in the trial. Before TCR sequencing, CD4+ and CD8+ T cells were separately sorted from peripheral blood. Sequences were derived from CD4+ or CD8+ T cells sorted from blood, sampled in a trial of the OX40 agonist ivuxolimab. The sequence links TRBV30 to TRBJ1-5; the D gene is not confidently resolved. This TCR was recovered from an adult with an advanced solid tumor such as melanoma, head and neck, liver or kidney cancer. The CDR3 is CAWSPKGSQPQHF. The DNA is as follows: TGTGCCTGGAGCCCCAAGGGCAGTCAGCCCCAGCATTTT.